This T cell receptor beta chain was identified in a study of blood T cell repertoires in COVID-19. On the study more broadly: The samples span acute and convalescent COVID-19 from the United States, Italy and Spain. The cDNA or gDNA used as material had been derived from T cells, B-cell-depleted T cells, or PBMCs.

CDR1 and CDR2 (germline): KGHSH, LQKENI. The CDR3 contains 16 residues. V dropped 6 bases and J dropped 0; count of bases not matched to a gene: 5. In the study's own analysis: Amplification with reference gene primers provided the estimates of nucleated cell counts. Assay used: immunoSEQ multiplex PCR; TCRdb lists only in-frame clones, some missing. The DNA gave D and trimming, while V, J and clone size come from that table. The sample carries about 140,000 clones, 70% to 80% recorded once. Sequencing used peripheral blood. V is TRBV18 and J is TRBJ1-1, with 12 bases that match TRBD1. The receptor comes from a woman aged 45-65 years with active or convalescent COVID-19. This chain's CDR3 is CASSPGTGGVNTEAFF. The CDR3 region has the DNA TGTGCCAGCTCGCCCGGGACAGGGGGCGTGAACACTGAAGCTTTCTTT.